These 27 T cell receptor beta chains share one sample of origin, sequenced in a study of Graves' ophthalmopathy and Graves' hyperthyroidism. Amplified material comprised TCR beta CDR3 regions derived from RNA transcripts. An opening RT-PCR round employed HTBI primers and preceded a second-round multiplex PCR. Each CDR3 protein is one row after TCRdb ran MiXCR on the multiplex PCR reads. The repertoire consists of more than 550,000 distinct CDR3 sequences, with roughly 41% occurring once and the leading ten covering around 3.3%. Input material: peripheral blood. The receptors were sampled from an adult man with Graves' ophthalmopathy.

Remarks on this clonotype: This sequence may be a read error, since a much larger clone differs from it by one base. The CDR3 end shows no conserved phenylalanine or tryptophan, and so a read error is likely. The chain has TRBV6-6 and TRBJ2-5; 7 bases align to TRBD1. V trimming: 8 bases; J trimming: 3 bases; junction bases outside the gene matches: 6. Germline values: CDR1 MNHNY, CDR2 SVGAGI (reference sequence). This CDR3 is built from 13 residues. The CDR3 DNA follows: TGTGCCAGCGTCACAGGGGTCAAAGAGACCCAGTACGTC. As protein: CASVTGVKETQYV.

This clonotype has more than one count but fewer than ten. The J gene is TRBJ1-4, the V gene TRBV7-8; 7 bases are a match to TRBD1. Germline loops: CDR1 SGHVS, CDR2 FQNEAQ. This CDR3 is built from 15 residues. Trimming at V came to 5 bases and at J to 8 bases, leaving 11 bases not matched to a gene. This CDR3 is CASSRRTGGVEKLFF. Written as DNA, the CDR3 is TGTGCCAGCAGCCGAAGGACAGGCGGAGTCGAAAAACTGTTTTTT.

The rearrangement uses TRBV29-1 and TRBJ1-1, with D perhaps TRBD1 (5 bases). The V gene's germline CDR1 is SQVTM and CDR2 ANQGSEA. V was clipped by 8 bases and J by 0 bases, with 16 bases between them. CDR3 length: 14 amino acids. The CDR3 bases are TGCAGCCCCCTCCGACAGCTATTGAACACTGAAGCTTTCTTT. Residues: CSPLRQLLNTEAFF.

The V and J genes are TRBV5-1 and TRBJ2-7; 7 nucleotides line up with TRBD1. The CDR3 runs to 17 residues. V lost 1 base, J lost 5 bases, and 15 bases stayed unmatched. Germline lookup yields CDR1 SGHRS and CDR2 YFSETQ. The CDR3 DNA reads TGCGCCAGCAGCTTGTTTTCGACGGGACAGTGGGAAAACGAGCAGTACTTC. This encodes CASSLFSTGQWENEQYF.

In its sample, this clonotype was seen many times. The V gene is TRBV15, the J gene TRBJ1-5; D not certain. V lost 0 bases to trimming and J lost 0 bases, with 6 bases between them. Germline V gives CDR1 LNHNV, CDR2 YYDKDF (reference sequence). The CDR3 runs to 15 residues. CDR3 in DNA: TGTGCCACCAGCAGAGACATCCTTAGCAATCAGCCCCAGCATTTT. Its protein is CATSRDILSNQPQHF.

The gene calls are TRBV29-1 and TRBJ2-7; unclear D gene. There are 8 residues in the CDR3. Trimming shortened V by 7 bases and J by 5 bases, and 3 bases separated the two germline ends. The germline V gene has CDR1 SQVTM and CDR2 ANQGSEA. This CDR3 reads CSGHEQYF. Here the CDR3 DNA reads TGCAGCGGCCACGAGCAGTACTTC.

The chain carries TRBV19 and TRBJ2-5, with D perhaps matching TRBD2 (7 bases). The CDR3 spans 17 residues. V gave up 1 base and J gave up 5 bases, with 20 bases separating them. Germline CDR1 is LNHDA and CDR2 is SQIVND (reference sequence). The CDR3 DNA reads as TGTGCCAGTAGTATAGTTACCGGCGGGGGACAACGGGAGACCCAGTACTTC. Translated: CASSIVTGGGQRETQYF. Full variable domain (outside the CDR3, taken from reference TRBV19 and TRBJ2-5): DGGITQSPKYLFRKEGQNVTLSCEQNLNHDAMYWYRQDPGQGLRLIYYSQIVNDFQKGDIAEGYSVSREKKESFPLTVTSAQKNPTAFYLCASSIVTGGGQRETQYFGPGTRLLVL.

Written as DNA, the CDR3 is TGTGCCAGCAGCCCACCCGGGACAGCTTTCTTT. Its protein product is CASSPPGTAFF. J is TRBJ1-1 and V is TRBV7-9; D might be TRBD1 (5 bases). Germline assignment: CDR1 SEHNR and CDR2 FQNEAQ (reference sequence). Trimming took off 5 bases at V and 10 bases at J, with 11 bases between the two ends. The CDR3 contains 11 residues.

Comment on this clonotype: One junction end does not reproduce the germline sequence, and a read error may be involved. The genes are TRBV24-1 and TRBJ2-6; 13 positions match TRBD2. The germline V gene has CDR1 KGHDR and CDR2 SFDVKD. The CDR3 contains 19 residues. The CDR3 sequence: CASSLRTSGGHSGANVLTF. In nucleotides, the CDR3 is TGTGCCAGCAGTCTCAGGACTAGCGGGGGACACTCTGGGGCCAACGTCCTGACTTTC.

This clonotype was seen at least ten times. This chain connects TRBV29-1 to TRBJ2-7, with a possible D match to TRBD1 (6 bases). The CDR3 totals 12 residues. Trimming removed 7 bases from V and 3 bases from J, with 13 bases in between. Germline V gene sequence: CDR1 SQVTM, CDR2 ANQGSEA. This CDR3 is CSGGVQGYEQYF. In DNA, the CDR3 is TGCAGCGGCGGAGTACAGGGCTACGAGCAGTACTTC.

The chain combines TRBV3-1 with TRBJ2-7; 8 bases are shared with TRBD2. Unmatched junction bases numbered 6, after V lost 5 bases and J lost 3 bases. Germline CDR1 reads LGHDT; CDR2 reads YNNKEL (reference sequence). The CDR3 runs 14 residues. The CDR3 nucleotides are TGTGCCAGCAGCAAGGGACTAGGGGACTACGAGCAGTACTTC. Amino acid sequence: CASSKGLGDYEQYF.

There are many counts of this clonotype. The DNA for the CDR3 is TGCAGCGTTCCCTCCGGGACTAGCGGGGGTAACTACGAGCAGTACTTC. This sequence encodes CSVPSGTSGGNYEQYF. The rearrangement uses TRBV29-1 and TRBJ2-7; 14 bases are shared with TRBD2. The ends lost 5 bases at V and 3 bases at J; junction bases unmatched: 9. Germline V lookup: CDR1 SQVTM, CDR2 ANQGSEA. CDR3 size: 16 residues.

This chain links TRBV2 with TRBJ2-3, with TRBD2 identical over 8 bases. CDR1 is SNHLY and CDR2 is FYNNEI in the germline V gene. The V and J ends lost 4 bases and 5 bases, in that order; junction bases with no gene match: 5. The CDR3 spans 14 residues. CDR3 amino acids: CASSVSGSGDTQYF. The CDR3 DNA sequence: TGTGCCAGCAGTGTGAGCGGGAGTGGAGATACGCAGTATTTT.

In the case of this clonotype: With a much larger clone just one base away, this may be a read error. The chain carries TRBV6-6 and TRBJ1-1; D gene unclear. V shed 8 bases and J shed 8 bases, with 24 bases lying between them. CDR3 length equals 15 residues. CDR1 and CDR2 (germline): MNHNY, SVGAGI (reference sequence). Here the CDR3 reads CASGAPGHSVSEAFF. CDR3 DNA sequence: TGTGCCAGCGGCGCGCCGGGTCACAGCGTCTCCGAAGCTTTCTTT.

This clonotype appeared many times. For the CDR3, the DNA is TGTGCCATCACTGGATCCTCTGGAAACACCATATATTTT. Amino acid sequence: CAITGSSGNTIYF. The chain uses TRBV10-3 and TRBJ1-3; D call uncertain. This CDR3 has 13 amino acids. Trimming pared 7 bases from V and 0 bases from J, leaving 7 bases between. Germline CDR1 is ENHRY and CDR2 is SYGVKD.

The chain joins TRBV27 to TRBJ2-7; the match to TRBD1 covers 7 bases. Germline CDR1 is MNHEY and CDR2 is SMNVEV (reference sequence). The CDR3 runs to 11 residues. J was trimmed by 9 bases and V by 4 bases; bases with no gene match: 3. CDR3 loop: CASSSGQLQYF. The DNA for the CDR3 is TGTGCCAGCAGTTCGGGACAGCTGCAGTACTTC.

This clonotype was seen a few times. V and J are TRBV19 and TRBJ1-3, with D unclear. V was cut by 1 base and J by 1 base, with 8 bases left in between. CDR1 is LNHDA and CDR2 is SQIVND in the germline V gene (reference sequence). The CDR3 spans 15 residues. The CDR3 DNA is TGTGCCAGTAGTATAGGGAGAGCGTCTGGAAACACCATATATTTT. Its protein product is CASSIGRASGNTIYF.

The J gene is TRBJ1-4, the V gene TRBV10-3, with D unclear. CDR3 length equals 15 residues. Germline values: CDR1 ENHRY, CDR2 SYGVKD. Trimming took off 5 bases at V and 5 bases at J, with 15 bases between the two ends. The CDR3 bases are TGTGCCATCAGTTTAAGGGAATCAGAGAATGAAAAACTGTTTTTT. Translating it yields CAISLRESENEKLFF.

Worth noting for this clonotype: Here the CDR3 omits its conserved ending phenylalanine or tryptophan, so a read error is the likely source. The chain uses TRBV5-6 and TRBJ2-5; 10 bases fit TRBD1. Germline V CDR1 and CDR2: SGHDT, YYEEEE. V was clipped by 10 bases and J by 3 bases; unmatched bases: 6. This CDR3 has 13 residues. CDR3 DNA: TGTGCCGGCCGGACAGGGGGGAAAGAGACCCAGTACCTC. As protein: CAGRTGGKETQYL.

The V call is TRBV6-5, the J call TRBJ2-3; D is perhaps TRBD1 (5 bases). The CDR3 extends over 16 amino acids. Germline lookup yields CDR1 MNHEY and CDR2 SVGAGI. V shed 2 bases and J shed 1 base, with 13 bases lying between them. CDR3 nucleotide sequence: TGTGCCAGCAGTTACGGGGCATTTCGAGGCACAGATACGCAGTATTTT. It codes for CASSYGAFRGTDTQYF.

This chain joins TRBV10-3 and TRBJ2-5; D remains ambiguous. The V and J ends lost 5 bases and 2 bases respectively, with 12 bases between them. Germline CDR1 reads ENHRY; CDR2 reads SYGVKD. The CDR3 runs to 14 residues. CDR3 loop: CAISYSRFQETQYF. DNA of the CDR3: TGTGCCATCAGTTACTCGAGGTTTCAAGAGACCCAGTACTTC.

About this clonotype itself: The junction departs from germline at one end; a sequencing error may be responsible. The chain carries TRBV6-1 and TRBJ1-1; the D is unclear. The germline V gene has CDR1 MNHNS and CDR2 SASEGT. CDR3 length: 14 residues. CDR3 bases: TGTGCCGGCAGCGCCGGAACAGTGCGCACTGAAGCTTTCTTT. Amino acids: CAGSAGTVRTEAFF.

The chain combines TRBV2 with TRBJ2-7, with 8 bases that match TRBD1. CDR1 is SNHLY, CDR2 FYNNEI, per germline. The CDR3 extends over 14 amino acids. The junction had 11 bases not matched to a gene; V was cut back by 8 bases and J by 5 bases. CDR3 bases: TGTGCCAGCCGAACCGGGACAGGCCCCCACGAGCAGTACTTC. Amino acids: CASRTGTGPHEQYF.

This clonotype has more than one count but fewer than ten. V gene TRBV5-8 combines with J gene TRBJ2-7; D is tentatively TRBD1 or TRBD2 (5 bases each). CDR3 length equals 14 residues. In germline, CDR1 is SGHTS, CDR2 YDEGEE. V dropped 6 bases and J dropped 3 bases, with 16 bases sitting between them. This CDR3 reads CASKMGQGVYEQYF. Here the CDR3 DNA reads TGTGCCAGCAAGATGGGGCAGGGAGTCTACGAGCAGTACTTC. Full variable domain (outside the CDR3, taken from reference TRBV5-8 and TRBJ2-7): EAGVTQSPTHLIKTRGQQATLRCSPISGHTSVYWYQQALGLGLQFLLWYDEGEERNRGNFPPRFSGRQFPNYSSELNVNALELEDSALYLCASKMGQGVYEQYFGPGTRLTVT.

This clonotype has a handful of counts. The rearrangement joins TRBV29-1 to TRBJ2-5; D may be TRBD2 (5 bases). Germline CDR1 is SQVTM and CDR2 is ANQGSEA. With 4 bases removed from V and 7 bases from J, the gap between germline ends came to 10 bases. The CDR3 has 11 residues. The CDR3 bases are TGCAGCGTTGCAGCGGTTACGACCCAGTACTTC. This gives the protein CSVAAVTTQYF.

For this clonotype: A clone one base away is much larger, so this may be a read error. The chain carries TRBV20-1 and TRBJ2-7, with TRBD1 matching 8 bases. V shed 1 base and J 6 bases; nucleotides not matched to a gene: 5. The germline V gene encodes CDR1 DFQATT and CDR2 SNEGSKA (reference sequence). This CDR3 spans 13 amino acids. CDR3 sequence: CSARGTGKSEQYF. DNA for the CDR3: TGCAGTGCTAGAGGGACAGGGAAGAGCGAGCAGTACTTC.

A note on this clonotype: One end of the junction fails to match germline, which may point to a read error. This chain connects TRBV2 to TRBJ1-2, with 9 bases lining up with TRBD1. Per the germline V gene, CDR1 is SNHLY and CDR2 is FYNNEI. The CDR3 is 9 residues long. CDR3 nucleotides: TGTGCCAGCAAGGGACAGGGAGCCTTC. The encoded protein is CASKGQGAF.